Listed here are 28 T cell receptor beta chains from one sample, sequenced in a study of T-cell reconstitution after alpha-beta-depleted transplantation in children. The authors prepared the TCRbeta library with unique molecular identifiers. TCRdb analysed the PCR reads with MiXCR anew, one entry per CDR3 protein. The table records 540,000 or so distinct CDR3 sequences, roughly 23% of them present only once. This material consisted of PBMCs, mostly from graft donor cells, taken 360 days after TCRalphabeta/CD19-depleted stem cell transplant. The receptors come from a boy in the first two years of life who had a stem cell transplant for acute myeloid leukemia, so the T cells may come from the graft donor.

In its sample, this clonotype was seen a few times. J is TRBJ2-7 and V is TRBV20-1, with D tentatively TRBD1 (5 bases). CDR1 and CDR2 from the germline V gene are DFQATT and SNEGSKA (reference sequence). The germline V and J ends were trimmed by 5 bases and 3 bases, with 20 bases remaining between them. The CDR3 loop spans 15 amino acids. The CDR3, as DNA: TGCAGTGCTGCCTTACCTAGACAGTCAGGCTACGAGCAGTACTTC. Its translation: CSAALPRQSGYEQYF.

This chain joins TRBV20-1 and TRBJ1-6; possible D gene TRBD1, 5 bases. CDR1 DFQATT and CDR2 SNEGSKA come from the germline V gene (reference sequence). CDR3 length: 14 residues. The V gene lost 2 bases and the J gene lost 8 bases, with 13 bases spanning the gap. The CDR3 spells CSARYRLRDSPLHF. The CDR3 DNA reads TGCAGTGCTAGATACAGGTTAAGGGATTCACCCCTCCACTTT.

The chain employs TRBV20-1 and TRBJ2-5, with 8 bases aligning to TRBD2. Germline CDR1 and CDR2: DFQATT and SNEGSKA (reference sequence). The V gene end was trimmed by 0 bases and the J gene end by 6 bases; junction bases not matched to a gene: 6. The length of the CDR3 is 14 residues. CDR3 nucleotide sequence: TGCAGTGCTAGAGATCGGGGGGGGTATAAGACCCAGTACTTC. It yields the protein CSARDRGGYKTQYF.

Many counts were recorded for this clonotype. The genes are TRBV6-5 and TRBJ2-1, with TRBD1 as a possible D gene (6 bases). Germline V CDR1 and CDR2: MNHEY, SVGAGI. Trimming took off 5 bases at V and 3 bases at J, with 14 bases between the two ends. CDR3 length equals 15 residues. The CDR3 DNA follows: TGTGCCAGCAGTCGGACAGAATACAACTACAATGAGCAGTTCTTC. Translated: CASSRTEYNYNEQFF.

The gene calls are TRBV29-1 and TRBJ2-3; the match to TRBD1 covers 11 bases. Germline values: CDR1 SQVTM, CDR2 ANQGSEA. The CDR3 runs to 14 residues. In nucleotides, the CDR3 is TGCACCTCCCGGGGGGACAGGGGGACAGATACGCAGTATTTT. Amino acid sequence: CTSRGDRGTDTQYF.

The CDR3 region is CASRSLWRGWETDTQYF. The DNA of the CDR3 is TGTGCCAGCAGAAGCCTCTGGAGGGGCTGGGAGACAGATACGCAGTATTTT. The chain has TRBV6-1 and TRBJ2-3, with a possible D match to TRBD2 (6 bases). CDR3 length: 17 amino acids. The V end was cut by 6 bases, the J end by 3 bases, with 22 bases between. Per the germline V gene, CDR1 is MNHNS and CDR2 is SASEGT.

This clonotype was seen at least ten times. V is TRBV28 and J is TRBJ1-1; a weak D match, TRBD1 (6 bases). This CDR3 region has 15 residues. Trimming removed 5 bases from V and 0 bases from J, with 13 bases in between. Germline values: CDR1 MDHEN, CDR2 SYDVKM. In DNA form, the CDR3 reads TGTGCCAGCAGTCCCCATCAGGGGATGAACACTGAAGCTTTCTTT. Its protein product is CASSPHQGMNTEAFF. The complete variable domain, with remaining parts taken from reference TRBV28 and TRBJ1-1, reads DVKVTQSSRYLVKRTGEKVFLECVQDMDHENMFWYRQDPGLGLRLIYFSYDVKMKEKGDIPEGYSVSREKKERFSLILESASTNQTSMYLCASSPHQGMNTEAFFGQGTRLTVV.

This clonotype was recorded many times. This chain links TRBV12-3 or TRBV12-4 with TRBJ1-2; no firm D call. V dropped 5 bases and J dropped 8 bases, with 12 bases sitting between them. The CDR3 is 12 residues long. The CDR3 region is CASSGPGGGYTF. In DNA, the CDR3 is TGTGCCAGCAGTGGCCCAGGCGGAGGCTACACCTTC.

This chain uses TRBV18 with TRBJ2-5, with no clear D. CDR1 and CDR2 from the germline V gene are KGHSH and LQKENI. Trimming took off 6 bases at V and 4 bases at J, with 12 bases between the two ends. The CDR3 sequence is 13 residues long. For the CDR3, the DNA is TGTGCCAGCTCCCTAATAGCCGGAGAGACCCAGTACTTC. Amino acid sequence: CASSLIAGETQYF.

This clonotype was picked up a small number of times. V and J are TRBV20-1 and TRBJ1-5; 7 bases are shared with TRBD1. The germline V gene encodes CDR1 DFQATT and CDR2 SNEGSKA (reference sequence). This CDR3 region has 16 residues. V trimming: 2 bases; J trimming: 0 bases; junction bases outside the gene matches: 7. Here the CDR3 reads CSARKGTDYSNQPQHF. DNA for the CDR3: TGCAGTGCTAGAAAGGGGACAGATTATAGCAATCAGCCCCAGCATTTT.

The genes are TRBV12-3 or TRBV12-4 and TRBJ2-3; no clear D gene. Trimming took 6 bases from V and 2 from J, leaving 6 bases between them. CDR3 length equals 12 residues. CDR3: CASREHTDTQYF. The CDR3 region has the DNA TGTGCCAGCAGGGAGCACACAGATACGCAGTATTTT.

This clonotype was counted between two and nine times. V usage is TRBV6-1 and J usage is TRBJ2-7, with D unclear. The V end lost 2 bases, the J end lost 6 bases, and 5 bases lay between the germline ends. From germline, CDR1 is MNHNS and CDR2 SASEGT. The CDR3 consists of 11 residues. CDR3 coding DNA: TGTGCCAGCAGTGAAACCTCCGAGCAGTACGTC. As protein: CASSETSEQYV.

The J gene is TRBJ1-1, the V gene TRBV20-1, with a tentative D call TRBD1 (5 bases). Trimming shortened V by 6 bases and J by 6 bases, and 17 bases separated the two germline ends. The CDR3 has 13 amino acids. Germline V CDR1 and CDR2: DFQATT, SNEGSKA (reference sequence). The CDR3 bases are TGCAGTGCCTCCGGGACGATAGTCTCTGAAGCTTTCTTT. Translated: CSASGTIVSEAFF.

The table lists this clonotype with many counts. The chain has TRBV29-1 and TRBJ2-4; TRBD1 is a possible D gene (5 bases). Germline-derived CDR1 and CDR2 are SQVTM and ANQGSEA. Trimming removed 5 bases at V and 9 bases at J, with 20 bases between. The CDR3 extends over 14 amino acids. The CDR3 sequence: CSVIVQGLLAIQYF. The CDR3 DNA sequence: TGCAGCGTTATCGTCCAGGGATTGTTGGCCATTCAGTACTTC.

In its sample, this clonotype was seen many times. V is TRBV12-3 or TRBV12-4 and J is TRBJ2-5; 9 bases match TRBD1. The CDR3 length is 16 residues. Trimming at V came to 5 bases and at J to 1 base, leaving 8 bases not matched to a gene. In DNA, the CDR3 is TGTGCCAGCAGTATACCGGGACAGGGATTCCAAGAGACCCAGTACTTC. Translated: CASSIPGQGFQETQYF.

The gene calls are TRBV4-2 and TRBJ2-3, with D possibly being TRBD1 (7 bases). Looked up from germline, CDR1 is LGHNA and CDR2 is YNFKEQ. The CDR3 has 17 amino acids. Trimming cost V 1 base and J 2 bases, with 16 bases left between them. CDR3 protein: CASSQVTGRGTTDTQYF. The CDR3 DNA is TGTGCCAGCAGCCAAGTGACAGGGCGGGGAACCACAGATACGCAGTATTTT.

This clonotype was recorded many times. This sequence joins TRBV12-3 or TRBV12-4 and TRBJ2-2; 8 bases align to TRBD1. The CDR3 totals 14 residues. Trimming took 8 bases from V and 3 from J; bases not matched to a gene: 5. Written as DNA, the CDR3 is TGTGCCAGCCAGGGGGCACGGGACACCGGGGAGCTGTTTTTT. Translated, it gives CASQGARDTGELFF.

The chain couples TRBV9 to TRBJ2-3; 7 nucleotides align to TRBD1. Unmatched junction bases numbered 6, after V lost 4 bases and J lost 4 bases. The length of the CDR3 is 14 residues. Germline V lookup: CDR1 SGDLS, CDR2 YYNGEE. CDR3 amino acids: CASSLRGSADTQYF. The CDR3 bases are TGTGCCAGCAGCCTCAGGGGGAGCGCAGATACGCAGTATTTT.

This chain uses TRBV29-1 with TRBJ1-1; D may be TRBD1 (5 bases). CDR1 is SQVTM, CDR2 ANQGSEA, per germline. V was trimmed by 4 bases and J by 6 bases, leaving 12 bases between them. The CDR3 runs 12 residues. As DNA, the CDR3 is TGCAGCGTTGTGGGGCGTTCGGCTGAAGCTTTCTTT. This gives the protein CSVVGRSAEAFF.

At least ten counts were recorded for this clonotype. The chain has TRBV20-1 and TRBJ2-5; D could derive from TRBD1 or TRBD2 (5 bases each). Trimming left V 5 bases short and J 5 bases short, with 15 bases between. This CDR3 has 13 residues. Germline V gives CDR1 DFQATT, CDR2 SNEGSKA (reference sequence). The CDR3 is CSAPQTERETQYF. The CDR3 DNA reads as TGCAGTGCTCCCCAGACAGAGCGGGAGACCCAGTACTTC.

This clonotype was recorded a few times. The rearrangement joins TRBV29-1 to TRBJ1-1; no firm D call. Germline loops: CDR1 SQVTM, CDR2 ANQGSEA. This CDR3 spans 12 amino acids. The germline V and J ends were trimmed by 8 bases and 5 bases, with 15 bases remaining between them. DNA for the CDR3: TGCAGCACCCATGGCCCCGGGACTGAAGCTTTCTTT. Protein product: CSTHGPGTEAFF.

The rearrangement uses TRBV12-3 or TRBV12-4 and TRBJ1-2; tentative D call: TRBD1 (6 bases). Trimming removed 3 bases at V and 2 bases at J, with 13 bases between. This CDR3 region has 15 residues. CDR3 coding DNA: TGTGCCAGCAGTTTTCCCGGGGGGCCGAACTATGGCTACACCTTC. This sequence encodes CASSFPGGPNYGYTF.

This clonotype was counted ten times or more. The chain combines TRBV29-1 with TRBJ1-4, with D uncertain. The germline gives CDR1 SQVTM, CDR2 ANQGSEA. The CDR3 consists of 16 residues. The V end was cut by 6 bases, the J end by 0 bases, with 17 bases between. The CDR3 loop is CSVSPPGRATNEKLFF. The CDR3 nucleotides read TGCAGCGTCTCCCCCCCCGGGCGTGCAACTAATGAAAAACTGTTTTTT.

The chain uses TRBV9 and TRBJ2-1; 7 nucleotides align to TRBD2. This CDR3 comprises 16 residues. Trimming took 4 bases from V and 6 from J; bases not matched to a gene: 13. Germline CDR1 and CDR2: SGDLS and YYNGEE. Written as DNA, the CDR3 is TGTGCCAGCAGCATCTCCGTGGGGGGGGACGTCAATGAGCAGTTCTTC. Amino acid sequence: CASSISVGGDVNEQFF.

This clonotype was counted ten times or more. The rearrangement uses TRBV20-1 and TRBJ1-6, with D perhaps TRBD1 (6 bases). The CDR3 has 14 amino acids. Trimming removed 8 bases at V and 8 bases at J, with 19 bases between. In germline, CDR1 is DFQATT, CDR2 SNEGSKA (reference sequence). The CDR3 spells CSTRGGHGDSPLHF. The CDR3 region has the DNA TGCAGTACCCGCGGGGGGCATGGAGATTCACCCCTCCACTTT.

This clonotype was observed a few times. V gene TRBV6-2 or TRBV6-3 combines with J gene TRBJ2-3; TRBD2 matches 10 bases. J was trimmed by 4 bases and V by 0 bases; bases with no gene match: 10. CDR3 length: 18 residues. Germline loops: CDR1 MNHEY, CDR2 SVGEGT. The CDR3 region is CASSYSSGGALGADTQYF. CDR3 bases: TGTGCCAGCAGTTACTCCAGCGGGGGGGCCCTCGGAGCAGATACGCAGTATTTT.

The rearrangement joins TRBV28 to TRBJ2-2, with D possibly being TRBD1 (6 bases). The CDR3 is 14 residues long. The germline V and J ends were trimmed by 8 bases and 6 bases, with 16 bases remaining between them. CDR1 is MDHEN, CDR2 SYDVKM, per germline. The CDR3 bases are TGTGCCAGCTTAGAGCAGGGGAAGGCCGGGGAGCTGTTTTTT. It specifies CASLEQGKAGELFF.

Only a few counts were recorded for this clonotype. The V call is TRBV4-1, the J call TRBJ2-7; TRBD1 agrees at 8 bases. The V gene's germline CDR1 is MGHRA and CDR2 YSYEKL. CDR3 length equals 18 residues. J lost 0 bases, V lost 0 bases, and 10 bases had no gene match. CDR3 residues: CASSQEGGQGKSSYEQYV. In nucleotides, the CDR3 is TGCGCCAGCAGCCAAGAAGGTGGACAGGGAAAAAGCTCCTACGAGCAGTACGTC.